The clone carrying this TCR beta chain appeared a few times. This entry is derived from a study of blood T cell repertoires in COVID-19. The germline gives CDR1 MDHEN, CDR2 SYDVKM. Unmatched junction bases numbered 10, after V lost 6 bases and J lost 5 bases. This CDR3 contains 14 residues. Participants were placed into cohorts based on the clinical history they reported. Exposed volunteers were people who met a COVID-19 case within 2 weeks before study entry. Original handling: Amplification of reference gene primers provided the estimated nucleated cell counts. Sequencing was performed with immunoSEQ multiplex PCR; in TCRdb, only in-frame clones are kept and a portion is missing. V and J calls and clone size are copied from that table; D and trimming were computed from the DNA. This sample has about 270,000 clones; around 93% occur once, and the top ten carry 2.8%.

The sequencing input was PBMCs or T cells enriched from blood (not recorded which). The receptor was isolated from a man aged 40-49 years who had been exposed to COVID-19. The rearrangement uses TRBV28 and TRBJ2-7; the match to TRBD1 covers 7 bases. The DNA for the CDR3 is TGTGCCAGCAGCGTCCCCGGGACAGCAGACGAGCAGTACTTC. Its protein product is CASSVPGTADEQYF.